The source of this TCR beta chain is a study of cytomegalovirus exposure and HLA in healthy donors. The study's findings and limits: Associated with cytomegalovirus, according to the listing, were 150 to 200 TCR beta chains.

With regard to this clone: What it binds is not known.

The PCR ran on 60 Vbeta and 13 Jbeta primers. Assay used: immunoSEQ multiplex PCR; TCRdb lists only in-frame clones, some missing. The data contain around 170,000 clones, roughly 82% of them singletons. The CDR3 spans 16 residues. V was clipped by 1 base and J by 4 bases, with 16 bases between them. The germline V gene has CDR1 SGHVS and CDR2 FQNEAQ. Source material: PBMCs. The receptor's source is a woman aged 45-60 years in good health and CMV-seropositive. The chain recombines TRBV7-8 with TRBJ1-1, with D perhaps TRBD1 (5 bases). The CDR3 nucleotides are TGTGCCAGCAGCTTAGTCGCAGGGATGGCTGGCACTGAAGCTTTCTTT. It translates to CASSLVAGMAGTEAFF.